One and the same sample provided the 14 T cell receptor beta chains below, sequenced in a study of T cell repertoires in cytomegalovirus infection. No antigen has been assigned to these receptors. One entry per CDR3 protein, called by TCRdb with MiXCR from the reads. The sample consists of some 120,000 distinct CDR3 sequences, more than 25% of them appearing once. Sample: CD8+ T cells from cultured PBMCs, taken from culture after CMV antigen stimulation. Receptor source: a human donor in good health (CMV status not recorded). Some clones in this sample may be carry-over from other donors' samples.

This chain uses TRBV7-2 with TRBJ2-5; TRBD1 agrees at 9 bases. This CDR3 spans 16 amino acids. The germline V gene has CDR1 SGHTA and CDR2 FQGNSA. The ends lost 2 bases at V and 4 bases at J; junction bases unmatched: 8. CDR3 nucleotide sequence: TGTGCCAGCAGCTTATATCGGACAGGGGCATTAGAGACCCAGTACTTC. It encodes CASSLYRTGALETQYF.

This clonotype showed up just a few times. The J gene is TRBJ1-4, the V gene TRBV7-2; 7 bases match TRBD1. The J segment lost 0 bases and the V segment lost 4 bases, leaving 2 bases of the junction unmatched. The CDR3 spans 15 residues. Germline loops: CDR1 SGHTA, CDR2 FQGNSA. The CDR3 reads CASSSGQATNEKLFF. CDR3 sequence (DNA): TGTGCCAGCAGCTCTGGACAGGCAACTAATGAAAAACTGTTTTTT.

About this clonotype itself: A much larger clone lies one base from this, so it may be a read error. The chain employs TRBV7-8 and TRBJ2-1; TRBD1 is a possible D gene (5 bases). The CDR3 length is 13 residues. Germline-derived CDR1 and CDR2 are SGHVS and FQNEAQ. CDR3 DNA: TGTGCCTGCAGCTCGACAGCCTCTGATGAGCAGTTCTTC. It is translated as CACSSTASDEQFF. Looking up the rest from reference TRBV7-8 and TRBJ2-1 gives the full variable domain: GAGVSQSPRYKVAKRGQDVALRCDPISGHVSLFWYQQALGQGPEFLTYFQNEAQLDKSGLPSDRFFAERPEGSVSTLKIQRTQQEDSAVYLCACSSTASDEQFFGPGTRLTVL.

The chain couples TRBV7-2 to TRBJ2-4; D not resolved. V was trimmed by 8 bases and J by 6 bases, leaving 8 bases between them. Germline V gives CDR1 SGHTA, CDR2 FQGNSA. The CDR3 loop spans 11 amino acids. CDR3 in amino acids: CASGLGNIQYF. For the CDR3, the DNA is TGTGCCAGCGGTCTAGGAAACATTCAGTACTTC.

There are a few counts of this clonotype. The rearrangement links TRBV2 to TRBJ1-4; 9 nucleotides agree with TRBD1. There are 16 residues in the CDR3. Germline V gives CDR1 SNHLY, CDR2 FYNNEI. Trimming took 7 bases from V and 8 from J; bases not matched to a gene: 14. The CDR3 DNA reads TGTGCCAGCAACTTCCCGGGACAGGGCGGTCAGGAAAAACTGTTTTTT. Amino acid sequence: CASNFPGQGGQEKLFF.

This clonotype has a handful of counts. The V gene is TRBV7-8, the J gene TRBJ2-1, with D unresolved. Trimming stripped 0 bases from V and 0 bases from J, with 12 bases between. This CDR3 region has 17 residues. Germline assignment: CDR1 SGHVS and CDR2 FQNEAQ. CDR3 DNA sequence: TGTGCCAGCAGCTTAGCCTTAGCCGGAAGCTCCTACAATGAGCAGTTCTTC. Translating gives CASSLALAGSSYNEQFF.

This clonotype was seen only a few times. This chain uses TRBV18 with TRBJ1-5; TRBD1 matches 7 bases. The germline V gene encodes CDR1 KGHSH and CDR2 LQKENI. V lost 3 bases to trimming and J lost 5 bases; unmatched junction nucleotides: 7. CDR3 length: 15 amino acids. In DNA form, the CDR3 reads TGTGCCAGCTCACCTTCAGGGGGTTGGGATCAGCCCCAGCATTTT. Translated: CASSPSGGWDQPQHF.

The chain is built from TRBV6-6 and TRBJ2-3; possibly TRBD1 or TRBD2 for D (5 bases each). The CDR3 is 14 amino acids. Trimming took 8 bases from V and 4 from J, leaving 16 bases between them. Germline loops: CDR1 MNHNY, CDR2 SVGAGI (reference sequence). CDR3 protein: CASGSVGVPDTQYF. DNA of the CDR3: TGTGCCAGCGGAAGTGTGGGGGTGCCAGATACGCAGTATTTT.

In its sample, this clonotype was seen a few times. This rearrangement joins TRBV12-3 or TRBV12-4 to TRBJ2-2, with a weak D call TRBD1 (6 bases). The germline V and J ends were trimmed by 7 bases and 4 bases, with 7 bases remaining between them. The CDR3 totals 12 residues. The CDR3 bases are TGTGCCAGCATGGGGGCCACCGGGGAGCTGTTTTTT. Its translation: CASMGATGELFF.

V usage is TRBV11-2 and J usage is TRBJ1-4; 7 bases are shared with TRBD1. The CDR3 sequence is 15 residues long. V lost 4 bases, J lost 5 bases, and 7 bases stayed unmatched. In germline, CDR1 is SGHAT, CDR2 FQNNGV. The CDR3: CASSSWDSENEKLFF. The CDR3 bases are TGTGCCAGCAGCTCCTGGGACAGTGAGAATGAAAAACTGTTTTTT.

This clonotype was observed a few times. The V gene is TRBV4-1, the J gene TRBJ1-1; TRBD1 aligns across 7 bases. CDR3 length: 14 amino acids. From germline, CDR1 is MGHRA and CDR2 YSYEKL. V lost 3 bases, J lost 0 bases, and 1 base stayed unmatched. This CDR3 reads CASSQDRLNTEAFF. Here the CDR3 DNA reads TGCGCCAGCAGCCAGGACAGGCTGAACACTGAAGCTTTCTTT.

V gene TRBV7-9 combines with J gene TRBJ2-3; possible D gene TRBD1, 5 bases. CDR3 length: 13 residues. Germline CDR1 SEHNR, CDR2 FQNEAQ (reference sequence). V was shortened by 7 bases and J by 4 bases, with 12 bases between the two germline ends. The CDR3 protein is CASKQGSADTQYF. The CDR3 bases are TGTGCCAGCAAGCAGGGATCCGCAGATACGCAGTATTTT.

The J gene is TRBJ2-7, the V gene TRBV6-2 or TRBV6-3, with D perhaps TRBD2 (5 bases). Trimming removed 2 bases from V and 6 bases from J, with 5 bases in between. The CDR3 covers 11 residues. CDR1 MNHEY and CDR2 SVGEGT come from the germline V gene. For the CDR3, the DNA is TGTGCCAGCAGTTACCGGGGCGAGCAGTACTTC. Translated, it gives CASSYRGEQYF.

V and J are TRBV7-8 and TRBJ1-2; perhaps TRBD1 as D (6 bases). The V end lost 6 bases, the J end lost 4 bases, and 24 bases lay between the germline ends. Per the germline V gene, CDR1 is SGHVS and CDR2 is FQNEAQ. The CDR3 loop spans 17 amino acids. The CDR3 sequence: CASSSDLIYREIYGYTF. CDR3 in DNA: TGTGCCAGCAGTTCCGACCTAATTTACAGGGAGATCTATGGCTACACCTTC.